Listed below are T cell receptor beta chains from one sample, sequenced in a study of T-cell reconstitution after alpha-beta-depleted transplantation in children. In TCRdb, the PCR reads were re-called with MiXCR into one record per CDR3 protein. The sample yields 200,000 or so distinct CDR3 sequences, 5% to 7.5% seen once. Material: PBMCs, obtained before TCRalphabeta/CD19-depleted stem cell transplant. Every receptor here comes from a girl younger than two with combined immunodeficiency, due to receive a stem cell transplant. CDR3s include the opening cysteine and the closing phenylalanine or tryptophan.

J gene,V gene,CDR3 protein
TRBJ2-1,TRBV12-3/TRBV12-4,CASSSNLWAAYNEQFF
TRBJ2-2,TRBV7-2,CASSLGAGVITGELFF
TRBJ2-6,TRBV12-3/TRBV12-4,CASSLSRRVGANVLTF
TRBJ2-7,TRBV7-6,CASSWTGAGEQYF
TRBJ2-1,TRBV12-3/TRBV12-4,CASSLHSGGPIYNEQFF
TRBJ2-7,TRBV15,CATSRVDGVYEQYF
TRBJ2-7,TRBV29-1,CSVEYSDYEQYF
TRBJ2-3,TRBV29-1,CSVLAGVRTDTQYF
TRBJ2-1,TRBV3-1,CASTDLGGGEDEQFF
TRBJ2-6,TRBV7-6,CASSGIAGALSGANVLTF
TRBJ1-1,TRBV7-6,CASSLWANAEAFF
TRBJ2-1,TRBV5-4,CASSLGVGGPIDYNEQFF
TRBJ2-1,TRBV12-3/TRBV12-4,CASSPTGGSYNEQFF
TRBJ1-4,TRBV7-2,CASSLALGAWGEKLFF
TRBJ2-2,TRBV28,CASSPFRSLKMENTGELFF
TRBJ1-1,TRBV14,CASSQASNTEAFF
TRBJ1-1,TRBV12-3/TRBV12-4,CASSFTITGTEAFF
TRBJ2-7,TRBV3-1,CASSQFYEQYF
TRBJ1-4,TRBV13,CASSLRTGGGEKLFF
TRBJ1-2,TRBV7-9,CASSTPQFNYGYTF
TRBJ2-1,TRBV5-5,CASSLISWLRGGTEQFF